The 5 T cell receptor beta chains presented below share a single source sample, sequenced in a study of T-cell memory formation after mild COVID-19 (dated by TCRdb to the early 2020s). Libraries were made using 5' RACE. Sequencing was performed on an Illumina NovaSeq 6000. TCRdb reran the public reads through fastp at Q25 and MiXCR, keeping productive beta chains. Rows with one shared CDR3 protein collapse into an entry with the most common genes and DNA. The sample profile shows more than 450,000 distinct CDR3 sequences; about 20% of them were found once. The top ten constitute around 11% of the sample. The material sequenced was PBMCs or a T cell subset sorted from them (not recorded which). The source of these receptors is an adult woman who had mild COVID-19 (a few samples of this study predate the infection). The sample titles of this study are shuffled in the database, so cell type and time point are left out; the donor was told from shared clones.

This clonotype was counted between two and nine times. V usage is TRBV5-6 and J usage is TRBJ2-7, with 8 bases matching TRBD1. After removal of 2 bases from V and 1 base from J, the junction contained 8 bases not matched to a gene. CDR1 is SGHDT and CDR2 is YYEEEE in the germline V gene. The CDR3 length is 16 residues. The CDR3 loop reads CASSFRGTGASYEQYF. In DNA, the CDR3 is TGTGCCAGCAGCTTCAGGGGGACAGGAGCTTCCTACGAGCAGTACTTC.

The chain employs TRBV29-1 and TRBJ1-2; 10 bases fit TRBD1. J gave up 6 bases and V 3 bases, and 4 bases lay outside the gene matches. In germline, CDR1 is SQVTM, CDR2 ANQGSEA. The CDR3 contains 13 residues. The CDR3 nucleotides are TGCAGCGTTGATTGGGACAGGGGCGATGGCTACACCTTC. Translated, it gives CSVDWDRGDGYTF.

J is TRBJ1-2 and V is TRBV12-3 or TRBV12-4; D gene unclear. V was pared by 4 bases and J by 4 bases, with 10 bases between. The CDR3 is 13 residues long. The CDR3 DNA sequence: TGTGCCAGCAGTTCCTCCGGGCCCTATGGCTACACCTTC. It specifies CASSSSGPYGYTF.

This clonotype occurred a few times. The chain links TRBV20-1 to TRBJ2-1; D unclear. The CDR3 has 16 residues. Germline CDR1 and CDR2: DFQATT and SNEGSKA (reference sequence). Trimming shortened V by 6 bases and J by 0 bases, and 18 bases separated the two germline ends. For the CDR3, the DNA is TGCAGTGCCCTCCCGGTACGCGGAAGCTCCTACAATGAGCAGTTCTTC. The encoded protein is CSALPVRGSSYNEQFF.

This clonotype was counted a few times. V usage is TRBV5-1 and J usage is TRBJ2-5, with TRBD1 matching 10 bases. This CDR3 spans 16 amino acids. Germline loops: CDR1 SGHRS, CDR2 YFSETQ. Unmatched junction bases numbered 11, after V lost 4 bases and J lost 5 bases. DNA of the CDR3: TGCGCCAGCAGCAACCCGACAGGGGGCGGGAGGGAGACCCAGTACTTC. As protein: CASSNPTGGGRETQYF.